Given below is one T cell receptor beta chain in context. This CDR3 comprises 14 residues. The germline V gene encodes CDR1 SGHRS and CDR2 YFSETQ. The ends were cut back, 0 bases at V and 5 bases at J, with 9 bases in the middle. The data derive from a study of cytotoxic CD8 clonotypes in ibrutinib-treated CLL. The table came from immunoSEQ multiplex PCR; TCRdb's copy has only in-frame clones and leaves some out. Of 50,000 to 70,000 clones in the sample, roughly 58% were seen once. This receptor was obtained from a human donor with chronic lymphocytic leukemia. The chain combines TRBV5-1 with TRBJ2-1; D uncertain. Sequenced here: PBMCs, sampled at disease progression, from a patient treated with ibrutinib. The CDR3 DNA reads TGCGCCAGCAGCTTGGTACCCGATAACAATGAGCAGTTCTTC. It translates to CASSLVPDNNEQFF.